This T cell receptor beta chain appears in the sequencing data of a study of T cell responses to AZD1222 COVID-19 vaccine. V lost 7 bases, J lost 3 bases, and 15 bases lay in between. This CDR3 region has 13 residues. Germline values: CDR1 SQVTM, CDR2 ANQGSEA. Generated by immunoSEQ multiplex PCR, the TCRdb table keeps only in-frame clones and is missing some. The data hold fewer than 110,000 clones, with 85% to 95% observed a single time. The receptor was isolated from an adult who received the AZD1222 COVID-19 vaccine. Material: peripheral blood, obtained 28 days after the second AZD1222 dose. The chain employs TRBV29-1 and TRBJ1-1; TRBD1 might be the D (6 bases). The CDR3 here is CSALLYRDTEAFF. The CDR3 DNA sequence: TGCAGCGCCCTCTTATACAGGGACACTGAAGCTTTCTTT.